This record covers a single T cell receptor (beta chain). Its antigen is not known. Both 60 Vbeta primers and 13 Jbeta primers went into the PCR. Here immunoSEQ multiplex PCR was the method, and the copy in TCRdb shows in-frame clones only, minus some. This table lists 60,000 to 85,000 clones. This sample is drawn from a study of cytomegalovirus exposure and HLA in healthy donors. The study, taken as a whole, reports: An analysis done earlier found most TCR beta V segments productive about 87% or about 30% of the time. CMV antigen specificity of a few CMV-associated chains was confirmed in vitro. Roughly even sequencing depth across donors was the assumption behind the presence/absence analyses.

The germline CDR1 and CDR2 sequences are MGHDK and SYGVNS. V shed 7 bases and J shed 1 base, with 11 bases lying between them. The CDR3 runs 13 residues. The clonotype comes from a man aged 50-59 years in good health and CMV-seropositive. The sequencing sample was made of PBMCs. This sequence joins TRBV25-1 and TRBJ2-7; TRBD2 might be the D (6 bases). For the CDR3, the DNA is TGTGCCAGCACCCGGGACTCTTCCTACGAGCAGTACTTC. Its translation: CASTRDSSYEQYF.